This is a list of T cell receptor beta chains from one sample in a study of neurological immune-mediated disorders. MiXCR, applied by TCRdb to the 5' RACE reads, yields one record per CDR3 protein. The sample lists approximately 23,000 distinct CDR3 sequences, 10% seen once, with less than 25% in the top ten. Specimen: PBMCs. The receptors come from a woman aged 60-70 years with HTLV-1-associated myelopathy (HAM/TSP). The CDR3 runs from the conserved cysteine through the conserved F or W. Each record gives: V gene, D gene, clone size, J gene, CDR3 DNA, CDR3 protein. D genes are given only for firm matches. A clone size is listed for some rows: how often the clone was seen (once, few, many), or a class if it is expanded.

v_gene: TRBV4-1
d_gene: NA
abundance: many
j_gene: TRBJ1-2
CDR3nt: TGCGCCAGCAGCCACGAGGGGAGAGGCTATGGCTACACCTTC
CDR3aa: CASSHEGRGYGYTF

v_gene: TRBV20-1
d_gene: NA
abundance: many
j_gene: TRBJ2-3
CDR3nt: TGCAGTGCTAGTTCAGGTGGTAGCGGCTCTAGCACAGATACGCAGTATTTT
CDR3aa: CSASSGGSGSSTDTQYF

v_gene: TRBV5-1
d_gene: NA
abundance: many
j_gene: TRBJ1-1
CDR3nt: TGCGCCAGCAACACTGCCCTGGGGGACACTGAAGCTTTCTTT
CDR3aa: CASNTALGDTEAFF

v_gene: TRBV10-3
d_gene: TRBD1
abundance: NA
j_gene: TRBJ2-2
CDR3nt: TGTGCCATCAGGTCCGGGACAGGGGATGGGGAGCTGTTTTTT
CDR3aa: CAIRSGTGDGELFF

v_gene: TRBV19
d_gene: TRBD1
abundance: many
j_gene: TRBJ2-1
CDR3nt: TGTGCCAGTAGTATCCCGGGACAGGGTGTGAATGAGCAGTTCTTC
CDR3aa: CASSIPGQGVNEQFF

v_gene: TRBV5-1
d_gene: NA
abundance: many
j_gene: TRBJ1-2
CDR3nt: TGCGCCAGCTCGGGGGAAAGTATCTATGGCTACACCTTC
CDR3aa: CASSGESIYGYTF

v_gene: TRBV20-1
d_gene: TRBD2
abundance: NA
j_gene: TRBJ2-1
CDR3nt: TGCAGTGCTGAAGGCGGGGGGGCCAGCAATGAGCAGTTCTTC
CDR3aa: CSAEGGGASNEQFF

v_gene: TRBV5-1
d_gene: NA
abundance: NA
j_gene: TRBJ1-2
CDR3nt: TGCGCCAGCAGCTTGGTGGCGGGGGGCGACTATGGCTACACCTTC
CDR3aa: CASSLVAGGDYGYTF

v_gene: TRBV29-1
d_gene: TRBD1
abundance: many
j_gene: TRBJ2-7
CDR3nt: TGCAGCATTGCCCCAACCGGGGACAGGATAAGCTCCTACGAGCAGTACTTC
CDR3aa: CSIAPTGDRISSYEQYF

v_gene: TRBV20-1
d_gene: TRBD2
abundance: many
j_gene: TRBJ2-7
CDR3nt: TGCAGTGCCCGAAGCCCGGGACTACCCTACGAGCAGTACTTC
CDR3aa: CSARSPGLPYEQYF

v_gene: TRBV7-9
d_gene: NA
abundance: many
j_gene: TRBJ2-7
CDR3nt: TGTGCCAGCAGCTCTCGCTACGAGCAGTACTTC
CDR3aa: CASSSRYEQYF

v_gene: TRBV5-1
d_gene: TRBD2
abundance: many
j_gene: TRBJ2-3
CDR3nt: TGCGCCAGCAGCTGGATCGCTAGCGGAACTAGCACAGATACGCAGTATTTT
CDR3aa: CASSWIASGTSTDTQYF

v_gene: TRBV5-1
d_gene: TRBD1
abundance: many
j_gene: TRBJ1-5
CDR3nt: TGCGCCAGCAGCTTGGGGCAGGGGGCCGGTCAGCCCCAGCATTTT
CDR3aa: CASSLGQGAGQPQHF

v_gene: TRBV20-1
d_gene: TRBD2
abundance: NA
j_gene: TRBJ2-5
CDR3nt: TGCAGTGCTGGCCTCGGGGGGTTCCAAGAGACCCAGTACTTC
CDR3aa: CSAGLGGFQETQYF

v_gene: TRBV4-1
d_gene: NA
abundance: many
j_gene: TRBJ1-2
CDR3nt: TGCGCCAGCAGCCAAGACCCGCACTCTAACTATGGCTACACCTTC
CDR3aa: CASSQDPHSNYGYTF

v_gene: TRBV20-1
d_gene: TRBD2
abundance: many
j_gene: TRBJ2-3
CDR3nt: TGCAGTGCTAGAGCTCGGGCCCCCCGGCTGATCCCGGGACTAGCGGGGATCACAGATACGCAGTATTTT
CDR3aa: CSARARAPRLIPGLAGITDTQYF

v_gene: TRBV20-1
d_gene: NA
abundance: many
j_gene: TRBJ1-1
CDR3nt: TGCAGTGCACGTCCGGTATACAATGAAGCTTTCTTT
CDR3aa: CSARPVYNEAFF

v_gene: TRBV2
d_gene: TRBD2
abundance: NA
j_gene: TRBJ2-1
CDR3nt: TGTGCCAGCATTCGGACTAGCGGGACCTACAATGAGCAGTTCTTC
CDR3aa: CASIRTSGTYNEQFF

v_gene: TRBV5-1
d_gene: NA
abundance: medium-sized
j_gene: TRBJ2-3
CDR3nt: TGCGCCAGCAGCTTGGAGCCTAGTGCTAGCACAGATACGCAGTATTTT
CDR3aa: CASSLEPSASTDTQYF

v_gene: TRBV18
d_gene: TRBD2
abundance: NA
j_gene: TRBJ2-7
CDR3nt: TGTGCCAGCTCACCCGTACTTCCTAGCGGGGGTTACGATCAGTACTTC
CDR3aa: CASSPVLPSGGYDQYF

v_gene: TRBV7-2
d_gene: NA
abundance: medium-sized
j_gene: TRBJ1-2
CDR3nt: TGTGCCAGCAGCTTAGCAGGGTCTGGTGGCTACACCTTC
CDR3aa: CASSLAGSGGYTF

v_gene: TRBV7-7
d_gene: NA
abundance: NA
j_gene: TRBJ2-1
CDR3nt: TGTGCCAGCAGCCTCGTCCGCAGAAAAATCTCCTACAATGAGCAGTTCTTC
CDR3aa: CASSLVRRKISYNEQFF

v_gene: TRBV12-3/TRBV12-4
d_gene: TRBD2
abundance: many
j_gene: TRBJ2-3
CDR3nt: TGTGCCAGCAGTATCCGGGACTATACAGATACGCAGTATTTT
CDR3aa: CASSIRDYTDTQYF

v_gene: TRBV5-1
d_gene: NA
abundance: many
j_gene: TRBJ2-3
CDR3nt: TGCGCCAGCAGCTACGCAGGGACCCGAGATACGCAGTATTTT
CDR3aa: CASSYAGTRDTQYF

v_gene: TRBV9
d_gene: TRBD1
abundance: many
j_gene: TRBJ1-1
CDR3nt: TGTGCCAGCAGCGTAGGAGCCCCAGGGGGCACTGAAGCTTTCTTT
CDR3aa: CASSVGAPGGTEAFF

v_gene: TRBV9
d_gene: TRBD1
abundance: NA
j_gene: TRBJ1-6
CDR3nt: TGTGCCAGCAGCGAGACAGGGTCGGGTTCACCCCTCCACTTT
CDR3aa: CASSETGSGSPLHF

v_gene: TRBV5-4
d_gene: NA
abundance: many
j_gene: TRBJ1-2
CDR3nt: TGTGCCAGCAGCTTGCGCCAGGACGGCTATGGCTACACCTTC
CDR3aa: CASSLRQDGYGYTF

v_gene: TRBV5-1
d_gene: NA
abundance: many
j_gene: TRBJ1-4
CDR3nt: TGCGCCAGCAGTCGGGACCAGGGAAATGAAAAACTGTTTTTT
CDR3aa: CASSRDQGNEKLFF

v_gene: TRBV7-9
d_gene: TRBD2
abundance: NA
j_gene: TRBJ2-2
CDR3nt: TGTGCCAGCAGCTCAAGGACTAGCTGGGACACCGGGGAGCTTTTTTTT
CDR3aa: CASSSRTSWDTGELFF

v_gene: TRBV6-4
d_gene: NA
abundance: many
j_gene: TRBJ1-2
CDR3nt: TGTGCCAGCAGGCCCTCGACAGGAATGAAGGATGGCTACACCTTC
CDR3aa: CASRPSTGMKDGYTF

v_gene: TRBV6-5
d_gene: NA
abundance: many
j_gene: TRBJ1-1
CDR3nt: TGTGCCAGCACCCCACTTGACAGGATGAACACTGAAGCTTTCTTT
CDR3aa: CASTPLDRMNTEAFF

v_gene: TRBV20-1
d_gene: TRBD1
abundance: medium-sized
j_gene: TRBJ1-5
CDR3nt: TGCAGTGCTAGGCTGGCGACAGGGGATAGCAATCAGCCCCAGCATTTT
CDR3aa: CSARLATGDSNQPQHF

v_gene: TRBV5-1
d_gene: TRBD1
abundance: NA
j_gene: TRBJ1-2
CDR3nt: TGCGCCAGCAGCACCGGGACAGAAGCTAACTATGGCTACACCTTC
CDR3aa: CASSTGTEANYGYTF

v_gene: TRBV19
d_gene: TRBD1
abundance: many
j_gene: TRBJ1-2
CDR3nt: TGTGCCAGTAGTTCCCGAACTACCGGGACAGGGGGTTTTAACTATGGCTACACCTTC
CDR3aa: CASSSRTTGTGGFNYGYTF

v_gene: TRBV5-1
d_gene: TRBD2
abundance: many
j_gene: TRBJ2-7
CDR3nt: TGCGCCAGCAGCCCCGCTCCTAGCGGGGAGGCGACGTACGAGCAGTACTTC
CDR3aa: CASSPAPSGEATYEQYF

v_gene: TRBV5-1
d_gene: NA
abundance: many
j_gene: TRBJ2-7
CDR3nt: TGCGCCAGCAGCCCCAGGACAGCCTCGGAAGAGCAGTACTTC
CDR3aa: CASSPRTASEEQYF